Below are 16 T cell receptor beta chains sequenced from a single sample in a study of beta chain features in type 1 diabetes. Expressed TCRB transcripts were sequenced because the entire RNA isolate underwent reverse transcription. Clones were read by immunoSEQ multiplex PCR, and TCRdb kept only the in-frame ones, dropping some. Found here are 150,000 to 190,000 clones, around 10% of them singletons; the top ten hold roughly 1.9%. Sequencing was carried out using central memory CD4+ T cells from blood. The receptors were sampled from a young man in good health.

This clone was seen a few times. This sequence joins TRBV6-6 and TRBJ2-3; 7 bases map to TRBD1. The CDR3 loop spans 16 amino acids. The V gene end was trimmed by 4 bases and the J gene end by 2 bases; junction bases not matched to a gene: 9. CDR1 MNHNY and CDR2 SVGAGI come from the germline V gene (reference sequence). The CDR3: CASSSRQGENTDTQYF. The CDR3 region has the DNA TGTGCCAGCAGTTCCCGACAGGGTGAGAACACAGATACGCAGTATTTT.

The chain joins TRBV5-1 to TRBJ2-5; 7 bases match TRBD1. Germline V gives CDR1 SGHRS, CDR2 YFSETQ. CDR3 size: 15 residues. The J segment lost 4 bases and the V segment lost 2 bases, leaving 8 bases of the junction unmatched. In DNA, the CDR3 is TGCGCCAGCAGCTTTGAGACAGGGCCTGGAGAGACCCAGTACTTC. Translating it yields CASSFETGPGETQYF.

This clone was seen ten or more times. The V gene is TRBV5-1, the J gene TRBJ2-6; TRBD1 matches 8 bases. This CDR3 region has 15 residues. The germline V gene encodes CDR1 SGHRS and CDR2 YFSETQ. The J segment lost 6 bases and the V segment lost 4 bases, leaving 6 bases of the junction unmatched. CDR3 in DNA: TGCGCCAGCAGCGCGGGACAGGCAAAGGCCAACGTCCTGACTTTC. Translated, it gives CASSAGQAKANVLTF. Complete variable domain (other parts from reference TRBV5-1 and TRBJ2-6): KAGVTQTPRYLIKTRGQQVTLSCSPISGHRSVSWYQQTPGQGLQFLFEYFSETQRNKGNFPGRFSGRQFSNSRSEMNVSTLELGDSALYLCASSAGQAKANVLTFGAGSRLTVL.

The table lists this clone with a few counts. The V call is TRBV29-1, the J call TRBJ2-6; 8 bases are shared with TRBD1. V lost 6 bases to trimming and J lost 0 bases; unmatched junction nucleotides: 4. CDR3 length: 15 amino acids. CDR1 is SQVTM, CDR2 ANQGSEA, per germline. The CDR3 DNA follows: TGCAGCGTAGGACAGGGTCGCTCTGGGGCCAACGTCCTGACTTTC. The encoded protein is CSVGQGRSGANVLTF.

The chain recombines TRBV7-9 with TRBJ1-2; 9 bases are shared with TRBD1. Per the germline V gene, CDR1 is SEHNR and CDR2 is FQNEAQ (reference sequence). The CDR3 runs to 12 residues. Trimming cost V 4 bases and J 8 bases; bases outside gene matches: 2. This CDR3 is CASSSTGGGYTF. In nucleotides, the CDR3 is TGTGCCAGCAGCTCGACAGGGGGAGGCTACACCTTC.

This chain connects TRBV18 to TRBJ1-1; D not certain. CDR1 and CDR2 from the germline V gene are KGHSH and LQKENI. This CDR3 contains 13 residues. Trimming removed 6 bases from V and 0 bases from J, with 8 bases in between. The CDR3 sequence: CASSEVLNTEAFF. The CDR3 nucleotides are TGTGCCAGCTCCGAAGTCTTGAACACTGAAGCTTTCTTT.

J is TRBJ1-1 and V is TRBV18; D uncertain. Looked up from germline, CDR1 is KGHSH and CDR2 is LQKENI. V was pared by 4 bases and J by 4 bases, with 10 bases between. The CDR3 extends over 13 amino acids. Here the CDR3 DNA reads TGTGCCAGCTCACAGCAGTCGGGCACTGAAGCTTTCTTT. The encoded protein is CASSQQSGTEAFF.

The chain joins TRBV25-1 to TRBJ1-4; D gene unclear. The CDR3 extends over 13 amino acids. Looked up from germline, CDR1 is MGHDK and CDR2 is SYGVNS. V was clipped by 3 bases and J by 6 bases, with 8 bases between them. This CDR3 reads CASSEGSDEKLFF. CDR3 nucleotide sequence: TGTGCCAGCAGTGAGGGGTCGGATGAAAAACTGTTTTTT.

This clone has a count of ten or more. V usage is TRBV15 and J usage is TRBJ1-5, with D maybe TRBD1 (6 bases). Trimming pared 0 bases from V and 6 bases from J, leaving 15 bases between. The germline gives CDR1 LNHNV, CDR2 YYDKDF (reference sequence). CDR3 size: 16 residues. The CDR3 loop is CATSRDPGGRFQPQHF. Written as DNA, the CDR3 is TGTGCCACCAGCAGAGATCCGGGGGGGCGGTTTCAGCCCCAGCATTTT. The entire variable domain, with the rest obtained from reference TRBV15 and TRBJ1-5, is as follows: DAMVIQNPRYQVTQFGKPVTLSCSQTLNHNVMYWYQQKSSQAPKLLFHYYDKDFNNEADTPDNFQSRRPNTSFCFLDIRSPGLGDTAMYLCATSRDPGGRFQPQHFGDGTRLSIL.

This clone was observed at least ten times. This sequence joins TRBV28 and TRBJ2-6, with D possibly TRBD2 on 5 matching bases. The CDR3 has 14 amino acids. Looked up from germline, CDR1 is MDHEN and CDR2 is SYDVKM. The V and J ends lost 10 bases and 0 bases respectively, with 10 bases between them. The CDR3, as DNA: TGTGCCACCGAGCGGAGCTCTGGGGCCAACGTCCTGACTTTC. It specifies CATERSSGANVLTF.

The chain carries TRBV2 and TRBJ2-7, with TRBD1 matching over 10 bases. V shed 4 bases and J 4 bases; nucleotides not matched to a gene: 1. Germline loops: CDR1 SNHLY, CDR2 FYNNEI. The CDR3 sequence is 13 residues long. The CDR3 region has the DNA TGTGCCAGCAGTGGACAGGGGGCGTACGAGCAGTACTTC. Translated: CASSGQGAYEQYF.

The chain carries TRBV5-8 and TRBJ2-1; no firm D call. Per the germline V gene, CDR1 is SGHTS and CDR2 is YDEGEE. Trimming cost V 5 bases and J 3 bases, with 6 bases left between them. The CDR3 is made up of 12 amino acids. As DNA, the CDR3 is TGTGCCAGCAGATCATACTACAATGAGCAGTTCTTC. Translation: CASRSYYNEQFF.

In this sample, this clone turned up a few times. The rearrangement joins TRBV5-5 to TRBJ2-7; D is possibly TRBD2 (6 bases). This CDR3 is 12 amino acids long. The V end lost 0 bases, the J end lost 12 bases, and 13 bases lay between the germline ends. The germline V gene encodes CDR1 SGHKS and CDR2 YYEKEE (reference sequence). The CDR3 loop is CASSLAGGVPYF. The CDR3 DNA follows: TGTGCCAGCAGCTTGGCTGGAGGGGTACCGTACTTC.

V is TRBV7-2 and J is TRBJ1-5; 11 positions match TRBD1. The CDR3 contains 16 residues. V lost 0 bases, J lost 4 bases, and 2 bases stayed unmatched. The germline V gene has CDR1 SGHTA and CDR2 FQGNSA. The CDR3 nucleotides are TGTGCCAGCAGCTTAGCGGACAGGGGGCGGAATCAGCCCCAGCATTTT. It translates to CASSLADRGRNQPQHF.

This chain links TRBV28 with TRBJ1-2, with D uncertain. Trimming left V 2 bases short and J 3 bases short, with 10 bases between. The length of the CDR3 is 14 residues. Per the germline V gene, CDR1 is MDHEN and CDR2 is SYDVKM. The CDR3 DNA is TGTGCCAGCAGTTTAGGGCAGGTCCACTATGGCTACACCTTC. This codes for CASSLGQVHYGYTF.

The gene calls are TRBV5-1 and TRBJ2-5; 7 bases agree with TRBD1. Germline CDR1 and CDR2: SGHRS and YFSETQ. V trimming: 4 bases; J trimming: 6 bases; junction bases outside the gene matches: 9. The CDR3 has 14 residues. This chain's CDR3 is CASSPTTGKKTQYF. The CDR3 DNA follows: TGCGCCAGCAGCCCTACGACAGGGAAAAAGACCCAGTACTTC.